The present TCR beta chain was sequenced within a study of blood T cell repertoires in COVID-19. Study summary: The origin of the acute and convalescent COVID-19 samples was the United States, Italy and Spain. T cells, B-cell-depleted T cells, or PBMCs provided the cDNA or gDNA that served as material.

Authors' analysis steps: Amplified reference gene primers provided the basis for estimating nucleated cell counts. The table came from immunoSEQ multiplex PCR; TCRdb's copy has only in-frame clones and leaves some out. Clonal size and the V and J genes are those of that table, whereas D and trimming came from the DNA. Among some 78,000 clones, 84% were seen once, and the ten largest hold approximately 3.3%. CDR3 length: 12 amino acids. Germline CDR1 is PRHDT and CDR2 is FYEKMQ (reference sequence). The V gene lost 3 bases and the J gene lost 5 bases, with 7 bases spanning the gap. The J gene is TRBJ1-1, the V gene TRBV13, with D uncertain. This clonotype was obtained from a man aged 45-65 years with acute or convalescent COVID-19. The material sequenced was peripheral blood. The CDR3, as DNA: TGTGCCAGCAGCTTCGCGGGGACTGAAGCTTTCTTT. Translation: CASSFAGTEAFF.